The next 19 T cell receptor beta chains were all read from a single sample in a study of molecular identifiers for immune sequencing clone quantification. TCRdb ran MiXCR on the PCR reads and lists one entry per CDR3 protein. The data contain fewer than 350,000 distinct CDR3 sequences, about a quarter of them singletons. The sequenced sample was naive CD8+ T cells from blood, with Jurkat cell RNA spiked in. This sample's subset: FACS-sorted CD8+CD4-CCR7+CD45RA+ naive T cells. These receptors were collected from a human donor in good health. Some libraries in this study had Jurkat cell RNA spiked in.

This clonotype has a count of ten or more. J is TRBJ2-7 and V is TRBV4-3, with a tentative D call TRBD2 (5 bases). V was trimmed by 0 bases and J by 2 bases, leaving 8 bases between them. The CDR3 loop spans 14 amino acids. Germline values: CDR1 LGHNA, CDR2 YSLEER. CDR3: CASSQEVEAYEQYF. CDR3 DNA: TGCGCCAGCAGCCAAGAAGTGGAGGCCTACGAGCAGTACTTC.

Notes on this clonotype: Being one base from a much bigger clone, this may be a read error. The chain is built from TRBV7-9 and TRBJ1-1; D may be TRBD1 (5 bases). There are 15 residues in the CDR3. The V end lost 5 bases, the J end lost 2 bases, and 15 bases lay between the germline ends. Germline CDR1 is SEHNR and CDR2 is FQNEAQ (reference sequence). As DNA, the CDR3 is TGTGCCAGCAGCCCCGCGAGCGGGGGAAACACTGAAGCTTTCTTT. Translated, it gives CASSPASGGNTEAFF. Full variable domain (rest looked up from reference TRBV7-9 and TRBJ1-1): DTGVSQNPRHKITKRGQNVTFRCDPISEHNRLYWYRQTLGQGPEFLTYFQNEAQLEKSRLLSDRFSAERPKGSFSTLEIQRTEQGDSAMYLCASSPASGGNTEAFFGQGTRLTVV.

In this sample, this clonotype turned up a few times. The DNA for the CDR3 is TGCGCCAGCAGCCAAGATCTTGGTAGCGGGAGGGTGGGCAATGAGCAGTTCTTC. Translated, it gives CASSQDLGSGRVGNEQFF. The chain employs TRBV4-3 and TRBJ2-1, with TRBD2 matching 11 bases. V lost 0 bases to trimming and J lost 6 bases; unmatched junction nucleotides: 10. This CDR3 comprises 18 residues. Germline V CDR1 and CDR2: LGHNA, YSLEER.

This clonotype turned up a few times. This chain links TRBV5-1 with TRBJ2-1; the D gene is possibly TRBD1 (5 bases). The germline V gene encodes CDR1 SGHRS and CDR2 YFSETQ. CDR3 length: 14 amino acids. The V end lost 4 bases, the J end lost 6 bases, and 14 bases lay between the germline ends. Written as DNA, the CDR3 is TGCGCCAGCAGCACGACTCAGGGTCGCAATGAGCAGTTCTTC. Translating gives CASSTTQGRNEQFF. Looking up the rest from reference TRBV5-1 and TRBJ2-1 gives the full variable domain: KAGVTQTPRYLIKTRGQQVTLSCSPISGHRSVSWYQQTPGQGLQFLFEYFSETQRNKGNFPGRFSGRQFSNSRSEMNVSTLELGDSALYLCASSTTQGRNEQFFGPGTRLTVL.

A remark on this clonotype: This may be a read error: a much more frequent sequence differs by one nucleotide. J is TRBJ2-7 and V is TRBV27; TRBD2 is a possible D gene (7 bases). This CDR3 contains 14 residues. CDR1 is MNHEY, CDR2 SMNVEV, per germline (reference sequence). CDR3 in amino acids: CAGSRGGPTYEQYF. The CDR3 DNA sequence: TGTGCCGGCAGCAGGGGAGGGCCCACCTACGAGCAGTACTTC.

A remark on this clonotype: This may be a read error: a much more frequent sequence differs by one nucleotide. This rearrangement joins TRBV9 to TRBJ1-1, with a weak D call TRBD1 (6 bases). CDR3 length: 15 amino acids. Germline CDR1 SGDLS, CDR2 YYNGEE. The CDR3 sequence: CASSVVGALNTVAFF. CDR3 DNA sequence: TGTGCCAGCAGCGTAGTGGGGGCCTTGAACACTGTAGCTTTCTTT.

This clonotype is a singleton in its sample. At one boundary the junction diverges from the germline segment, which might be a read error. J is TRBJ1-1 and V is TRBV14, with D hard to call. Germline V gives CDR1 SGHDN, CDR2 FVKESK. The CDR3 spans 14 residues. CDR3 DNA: TGTGCCAGCAGCCAAGAAAAGGTTAGCGCTGAAGATTTCTTT. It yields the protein CASSQEKVSAEDFF.

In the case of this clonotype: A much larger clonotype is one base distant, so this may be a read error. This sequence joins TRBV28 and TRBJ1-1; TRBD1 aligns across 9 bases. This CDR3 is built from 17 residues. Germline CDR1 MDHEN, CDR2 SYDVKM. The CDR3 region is CASCLSGQGEGNTEAFF. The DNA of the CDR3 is TGTGCCAGCTGTTTGTCGGGACAGGGTGAGGGGAACACTGAAGCTTTCTTT.

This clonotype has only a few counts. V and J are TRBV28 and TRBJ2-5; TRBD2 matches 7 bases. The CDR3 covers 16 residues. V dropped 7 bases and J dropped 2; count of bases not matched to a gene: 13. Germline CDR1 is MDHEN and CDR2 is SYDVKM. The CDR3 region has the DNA TGTGCCAGCACCCCGTTGTCTAGCGGATTTCAAGAGACCCAGTACTTC. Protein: CASTPLSSGFQETQYF.

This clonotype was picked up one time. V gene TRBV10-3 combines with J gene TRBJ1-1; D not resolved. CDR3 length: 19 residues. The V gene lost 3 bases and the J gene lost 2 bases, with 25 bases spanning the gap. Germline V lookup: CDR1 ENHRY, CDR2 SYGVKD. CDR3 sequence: CAISDGREGRLAVNTEAFF. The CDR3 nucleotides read TGTGCCATCAGTGATGGTCGGGAGGGCAGGCTGGCGGTAAACACTGAAGCTTTCTTT.

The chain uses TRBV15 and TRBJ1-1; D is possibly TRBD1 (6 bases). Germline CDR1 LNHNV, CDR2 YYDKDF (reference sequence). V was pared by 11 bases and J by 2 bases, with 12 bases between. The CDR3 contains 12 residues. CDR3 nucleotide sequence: TGTGCCGCGGGGGCGGTAAACACTGAAGCTTTCTTT. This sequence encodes CAAGAVNTEAFF. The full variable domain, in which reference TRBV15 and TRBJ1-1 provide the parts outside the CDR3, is DAMVIQNPRYQVTQFGKPVTLSCSQTLNHNVMYWYQQKSSQAPKLLFHYYDKDFNNEADTPDNFQSRRPNTSFCFLDIRSPGLGDTAMYLCAAGAVNTEAFFGQGTRLTVV.

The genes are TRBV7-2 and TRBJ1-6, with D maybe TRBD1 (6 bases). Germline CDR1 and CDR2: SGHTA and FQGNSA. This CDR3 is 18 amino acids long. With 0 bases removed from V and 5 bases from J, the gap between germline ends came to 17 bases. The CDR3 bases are TGTGCCAGCAGCTTAGCGGCCCTTTTTGGACAGCATAATTCACCCCTCCACTTT. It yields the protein CASSLAALFGQHNSPLHF.

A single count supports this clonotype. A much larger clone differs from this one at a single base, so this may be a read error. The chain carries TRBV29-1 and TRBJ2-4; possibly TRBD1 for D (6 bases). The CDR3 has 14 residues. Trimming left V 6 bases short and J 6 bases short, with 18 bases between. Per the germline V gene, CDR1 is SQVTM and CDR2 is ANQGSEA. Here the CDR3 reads CSVTPAGVGNIQYF. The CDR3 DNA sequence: TGCAGCGTGACCCCTGCAGGGGTTGGAAACATTCAGTACTTC.

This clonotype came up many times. Here the CDR3 reads CASSRTGTYEQYF. CDR3 sequence (DNA): TGTGCCAGCAGCCGGACAGGCACCTACGAGCAGTACTTC. The chain couples TRBV25-1 to TRBJ2-7, with 7 bases fitting TRBD1. This CDR3 spans 13 amino acids. V lost 6 bases and J lost 2; bases outside the gene matches: 4. The germline V gene encodes CDR1 MGHDK and CDR2 SYGVNS.

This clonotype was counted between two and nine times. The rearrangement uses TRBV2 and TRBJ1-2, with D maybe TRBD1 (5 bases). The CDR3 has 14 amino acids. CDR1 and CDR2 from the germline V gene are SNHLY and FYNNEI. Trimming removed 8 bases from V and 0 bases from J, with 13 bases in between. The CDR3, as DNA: TGTGCCAGCGTGGAGACAGAAGCTAACTATGGCTACACCTTC. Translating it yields CASVETEANYGYTF.

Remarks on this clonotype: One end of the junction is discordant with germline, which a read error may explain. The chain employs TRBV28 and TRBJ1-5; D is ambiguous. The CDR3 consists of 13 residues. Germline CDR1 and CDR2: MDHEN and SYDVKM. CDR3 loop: CASSLEWNRPQHF. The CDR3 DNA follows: TGTGCCAGCAGCCTAGAGTGGAATCGGCCCCAGCATTTT.

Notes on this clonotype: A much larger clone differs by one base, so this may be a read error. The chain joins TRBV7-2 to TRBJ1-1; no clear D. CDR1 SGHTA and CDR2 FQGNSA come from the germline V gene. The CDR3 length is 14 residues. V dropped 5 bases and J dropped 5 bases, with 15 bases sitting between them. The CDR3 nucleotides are TGTGCCAGCAGCGTATATCCGACGGGAACTGAAGCTTTCTTT. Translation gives CASSVYPTGTEAFF.

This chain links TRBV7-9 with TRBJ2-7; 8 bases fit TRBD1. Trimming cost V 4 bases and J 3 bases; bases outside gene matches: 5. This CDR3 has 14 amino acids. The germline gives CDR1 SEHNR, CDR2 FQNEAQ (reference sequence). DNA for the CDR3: TGTGCCAGCAGCTCCGGGACAGGCCGCTACGAGCAGTACTTC. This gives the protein CASSSGTGRYEQYF.

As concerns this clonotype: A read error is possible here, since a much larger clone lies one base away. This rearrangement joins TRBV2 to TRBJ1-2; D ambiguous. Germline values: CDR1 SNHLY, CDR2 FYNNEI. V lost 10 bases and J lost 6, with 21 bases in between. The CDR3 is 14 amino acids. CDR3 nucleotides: TGTGCCAACTTAGAGACACAAGATTACCATGGCTACACCTTC. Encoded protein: CANLETQDYHGYTF.